These 10 T cell receptor beta chains were all obtained from the same sample, sequenced in a study of spatial heterogeneity in lung cancer (dated by TCRdb to between 2019 and 2020). Results and caveats for the whole study, not just this receptor: A correlation was observed between the number of expanded intratumoral alpha and beta TCRs and the tumor nonsynonymous mutation count.

Libraries were made using 5' RACE. The reads were generated on a NextSeq 500. TCRdb cleaned the public reads at Q25 with fastp, built clones with MiXCR and kept in-frame beta chains. Rows are unified per CDR3 protein, each entry keeping the most common DNA and genes. This sample lists some 6,000 distinct CDR3 sequences; approximately 15% were detected once. Of the sample, more than 9% is held by the ten largest clones. Their antigens remain unidentified. Explained via the paper, the time point label denotes: sample taken at primary tumor resection. Here the sequenced sample was lung tumor tissue, taken at surgery. These receptors all come from a male donor with early-stage non-small cell lung cancer.

Many counts were recorded for this clonotype. This beta chain is an off-target read within a library intended for alpha chains, so its frequency means little. The chain employs TRBV7-2 and TRBJ2-3, with D tentatively TRBD1 or TRBD2 (6 bases each). The ends were cut back, 6 bases at V and 0 bases at J, with 13 bases in the middle. The length of the CDR3 is 15 residues. Germline V CDR1 and CDR2: SGHTA, FQGNSA. The CDR3 bases are TGTGCCAGCAGACCACCGGGGGCCAGCACAGATACGCAGTATTTT. Its translation: CASRPPGASTDTQYF.

Sample share makes this clonotype medium-sized. Found in a library prepared for alpha chains, this beta chain is an off-target read, and its abundance has little meaning. The chain joins TRBV29-1 to TRBJ1-2; D ambiguous. CDR3 length: 13 amino acids. Between the trimmed V and J ends, which lost 4 bases and 1 base, there was a span of 10 bases. Germline lookup yields CDR1 SQVTM and CDR2 ANQGSEA. CDR3 nucleotide sequence: TGCAGCGTTGGGGCAAGTAGTAACTATGGCTACACCTTC. Translated, it gives CSVGASSNYGYTF. The full variable domain, in which reference TRBV29-1 and TRBJ1-2 provide the parts outside the CDR3, is SAVISQKPSRDICQRGTSLTIQCQVDSQVTMMFWYRQQPGQSLTLIATANQGSEATYESGFVIDKFPISRPNLTFSTLTVSNMSPEDSSIYLCSVGASSNYGYTFGSGTRLTVV.

Relative to its sample, this clonotype is medium-sized. The library was prepared for alpha chains; this beta chain is a stray read, so its frequency means little. The chain links TRBV3-1 to TRBJ2-3; no firm D call. The CDR3 totals 15 residues. Germline V gene lookup returns CDR1 LGHDT and CDR2 YNNKEL (reference sequence). V lost 0 bases and J lost 6, with 13 bases in between. CDR3 coding DNA: TGTGCCAGCAGCCAAGATGGAGCTCTCCGGGATACGCAGTATTTT. Its translation is CASSQDGALRDTQYF.

This clonotype is medium-sized by share. Little can be read into the size of this beta chain, an off-target read in a library designed for alpha chains. The chain combines TRBV7-3 with TRBJ2-2; D is ambiguous. The CDR3 is 13 amino acids. Germline V gene lookup returns CDR1 SGHTA and CDR2 FQGTGA. Trimming pared 3 bases from V and 1 base from J, leaving 3 bases between. CDR3 nucleotide sequence: TGTGCCAGCAGCTTCTTGAACACCGGGGAGCTGTTTTTT. It translates to CASSFLNTGELFF.

By share, this clonotype ranks as medium-sized (0.01 to 0.1%). This beta chain came through as a stray read in a library set up for alpha chains, and its size says little. The chain is built from TRBV7-8 and TRBJ2-2; D uncertain. The CDR3 runs to 14 residues. From germline, CDR1 is SGHVS and CDR2 FQNEAQ. V was clipped by 3 bases and J by 4 bases, with 9 bases between them. CDR3: CASSFMGSTGELFF. The CDR3 DNA reads TGTGCCAGCAGCTTTATGGGAAGCACCGGGGAGCTGTTTTTT.

There are a few counts of this clonotype. A library made for alpha chains picked up this beta chain off target, so its size means little. The chain is built from TRBV29-1 and TRBJ2-7; D possibly corresponds to TRBD2 (6 bases). Germline CDR1 is SQVTM and CDR2 is ANQGSEA. Between the trimmed V and J ends, which lost 1 base and 5 bases, there was a span of 12 bases. This CDR3 is built from 13 residues. The CDR3 protein is CSVEAGVGHEQYF. Here the CDR3 DNA reads TGCAGCGTTGAAGCGGGAGTCGGCCACGAGCAGTACTTC.

Judged by abundance, this clonotype is medium-sized. The library was built for alpha chains, so this beta chain is an off-target read and its size means little. The chain employs TRBV12-3 or TRBV12-4 and TRBJ1-3; the D gene is possibly TRBD1 (5 bases). This CDR3 contains 14 residues. Deletions cut 8 bases from V and 1 base from J, with 12 bases between. CDR3 in amino acids: CASRGDASGNTIYF. The CDR3 DNA reads TGTGCCAGCCGCGGGGACGCATCTGGAAACACCATATATTTT.

Concerning this clonotype: One base away lies a much larger clone, so this may be a sequencing read error. Within a library made for alpha chains, this beta chain is off target, and its count is uninformative. The chain's CDR3 is CASSRSFAGERYF. The CDR3 DNA sequence: TGTGCCAGCAGCCGCTCTTTCGCGGGGGAGCGGTACTTC. The J gene is TRBJ2-7, the V gene TRBV7-6; 7 positions agree with TRBD2. The CDR3 covers 13 residues. Germline lookup yields CDR1 SGHVS and CDR2 FNYEAQ.

Points on this clonotype: This beta chain was picked up by a library intended for alpha chains and is off target, so its count carries little meaning. V and J are TRBV24-1 and TRBJ2-3; a possible D gene is TRBD1 (6 bases). The CDR3 is 19 residues long. Germline values: CDR1 KGHDR, CDR2 SFDVKD. Trimming left V 4 bases short and J 2 bases short, with 24 bases between. Here the CDR3 reads CATSELGERGTSDTDTQYF. In nucleotides, the CDR3 is TGTGCCACCAGTGAATTGGGTGAAAGGGGGACGTCAGACACAGATACGCAGTATTTT.

By share of the sample, this clonotype is medium-sized. The library was prepared for alpha chains; this beta chain is a stray read, so its frequency means little. In nucleotides, the CDR3 is TGTGCCATCCGTGGGGATAGCAATCAGCCCCAGCATTTT. This gives the protein CAIRGDSNQPQHF. The rearrangement uses TRBV10-3 and TRBJ1-5; D remains ambiguous. Trimming left V 8 bases short and J 0 bases short, with 8 bases between. From germline, CDR1 is ENHRY and CDR2 SYGVKD. The CDR3 has 13 residues.